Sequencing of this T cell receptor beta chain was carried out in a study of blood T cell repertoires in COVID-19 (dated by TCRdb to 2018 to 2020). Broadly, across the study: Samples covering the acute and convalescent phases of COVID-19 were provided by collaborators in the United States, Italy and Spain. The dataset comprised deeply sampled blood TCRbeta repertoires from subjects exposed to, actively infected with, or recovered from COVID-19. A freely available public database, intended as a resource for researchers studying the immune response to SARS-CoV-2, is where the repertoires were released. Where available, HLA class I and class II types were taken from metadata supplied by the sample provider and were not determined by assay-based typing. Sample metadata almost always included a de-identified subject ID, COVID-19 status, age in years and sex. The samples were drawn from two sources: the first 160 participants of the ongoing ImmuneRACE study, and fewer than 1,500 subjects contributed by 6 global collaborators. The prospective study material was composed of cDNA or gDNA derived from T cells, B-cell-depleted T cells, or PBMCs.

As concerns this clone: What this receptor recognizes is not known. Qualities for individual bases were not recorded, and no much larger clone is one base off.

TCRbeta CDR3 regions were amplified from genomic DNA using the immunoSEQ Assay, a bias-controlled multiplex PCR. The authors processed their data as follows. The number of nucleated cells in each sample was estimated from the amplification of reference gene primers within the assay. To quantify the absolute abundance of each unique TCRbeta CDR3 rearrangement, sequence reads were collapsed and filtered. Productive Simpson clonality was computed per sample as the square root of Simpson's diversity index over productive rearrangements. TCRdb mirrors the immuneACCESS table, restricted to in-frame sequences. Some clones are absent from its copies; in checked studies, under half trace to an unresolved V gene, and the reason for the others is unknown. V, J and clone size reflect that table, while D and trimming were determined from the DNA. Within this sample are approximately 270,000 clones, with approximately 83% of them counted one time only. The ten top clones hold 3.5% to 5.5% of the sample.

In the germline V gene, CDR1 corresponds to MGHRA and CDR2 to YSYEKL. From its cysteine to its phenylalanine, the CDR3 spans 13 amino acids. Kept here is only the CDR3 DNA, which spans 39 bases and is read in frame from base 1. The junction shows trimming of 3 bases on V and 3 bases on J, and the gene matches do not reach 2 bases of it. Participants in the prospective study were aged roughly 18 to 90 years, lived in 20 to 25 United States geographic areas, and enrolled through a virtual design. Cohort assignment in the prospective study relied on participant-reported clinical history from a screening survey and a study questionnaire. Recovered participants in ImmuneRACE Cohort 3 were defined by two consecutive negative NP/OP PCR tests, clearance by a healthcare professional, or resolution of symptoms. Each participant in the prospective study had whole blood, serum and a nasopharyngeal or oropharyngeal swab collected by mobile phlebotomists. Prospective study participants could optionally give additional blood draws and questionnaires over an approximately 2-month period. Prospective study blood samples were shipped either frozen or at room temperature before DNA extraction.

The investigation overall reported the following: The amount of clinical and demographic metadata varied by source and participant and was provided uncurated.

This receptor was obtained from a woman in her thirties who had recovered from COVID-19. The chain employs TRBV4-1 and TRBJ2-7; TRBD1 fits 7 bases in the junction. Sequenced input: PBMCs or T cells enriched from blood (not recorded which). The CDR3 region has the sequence CASSQRDSYEQYF. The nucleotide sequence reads TGCGCCAGCAGCCAGAGGGACAGCTACGAGCAGTACTTC.